These T cell receptor beta chains were read from a single sample in a study of cytomegalovirus exposure and HLA in healthy donors. The data were produced by immunoSEQ multiplex PCR, yet TCRdb's version contains in-frame clones alone and is incomplete. In the table there are approximately 200,000 clones, roughly 80% of which are singletons. The sample taken for sequencing was PBMCs. The origin of the receptors is a girl aged 2-10 years in good health and CMV-seronegative. CDR3s include the opening cysteine and the closing phenylalanine or tryptophan. Each record gives: D gene, J gene, clone size, V gene, CDR3 protein, CDR3 DNA. A D gene is named only where the DNA matches it firmly. Expanded clones are given a class, and other clones once, few, many or no size at all.

>TRBD1|TRBJ2-5|once|TRBV6-6
CASSAPGQGETQYF
TGTGCCAGCAGCGCTCCGGGACAGGGAGAGACCCAGTACTTC
>-|TRBJ1-2|-|TRBV14
CASSQDKEGQEYGYTF
TGTGCCAGCAGCCAAGATAAGGAGGGCCAGGAGTATGGCTACACCTTC
>TRBD2|TRBJ2-1|-|TRBV5-1
CASRWTSGGAFFYNEQFF
TGCGCCAGCAGGTGGACTAGCGGGGGGGCCTTTTTCTACAATGAGCAGTTCTTC
>TRBD2|TRBJ2-7|-|TRBV10-2
CASSERFGSGTTYEQYF
TGCGCCAGCAGTGAGAGGTTCGGTAGCGGGACCACCTACGAGCAGTACTTC
>TRBD1|TRBJ2-1|-|TRBV6-1
CASSVRTGVYSEQFF
TGTGCCAGCAGTGTACGGACAGGGGTTTATAGTGAGCAGTTCTTC
>-|TRBJ2-2|-|TRBV19
CASSIRTGELFF
TGTGCCAGTAGTATTCGGACCGGGGAGCTGTTTTTT
>-|TRBJ2-5|-|TRBV11-2
CASSLDHAGRETQYF
TGTGCCAGCAGCTTAGATCATGCAGGGCGAGAGACCCAGTACTTC
>-|TRBJ1-1|-|TRBV9
CASSVDGGDTEAFF
TGTGCCAGCAGCGTAGATGGAGGGGACACTGAAGCTTTCTTT
>TRBD2|TRBJ2-3|-|TRBV4-2
CASSQDGRPDTDTQYF
TGTGCCAGCAGCCAAGACGGGAGGCCAGACACAGATACGCAGTATTTT
>-|TRBJ1-5|few|TRBV4-1
CASSQVAGDQPQHF
TGCGCCAGCAGCCAAGTTGCAGGGGATCAGCCCCAGCATTTT
>TRBD1|TRBJ1-2|-|TRBV19
CASSQGASGYTF
TGTGCCAGTAGTCAGGGGGCCAGCGGCTACACCTTC
>TRBD1|TRBJ2-7|-|TRBV7-9
CASSPVRQGDDEQYF
TGTGCCAGCAGCCCAGTCCGACAGGGGGATGATGAGCAGTACTTC
>-|TRBJ2-7|-|TRBV4-1
CVSSQGQGTYEQYF
TGCGTCAGCAGCCAAGGGCAGGGGACCTACGAGCAGTACTTC
>-|TRBJ1-6|-|TRBV6-1
CASMPDSYNSPLHF
TGTGCCAGCATGCCGGACAGTTATAATTCACCCCTCCACTTT
>-|TRBJ1-1|once|TRBV7-9
CASGPLQGMSTEAFF
TGTGCCAGCGGACCGTTACAGGGAATGAGCACTGAAGCTTTCTTT
>TRBD1|TRBJ2-7|-|TRBV27
CASSTRTGEQYF
TGTGCCAGCAGTACTCGGACAGGCGAGCAGTACTTC
>-|TRBJ2-7|-|TRBV30
CAWMARGNGEQYF
TGTGCCTGGATGGCCCGAGGGAACGGCGAGCAGTACTTC
>-|TRBJ1-2|few|TRBV11-2
CASSLDIGGSGYTF
TGTGCCAGCAGCTTAGATATAGGAGGGAGTGGCTACACCTTC
>-|TRBJ1-2|-|TRBV4-2
CASSQTVWANYGYTF
TGTGCCAGCAGCCAAACGGTCTGGGCGAACTATGGCTACACCTTC
>-|TRBJ1-1|-|TRBV6-1
CASSEVGAGLTEAFF
TGTGCCAGCAGTGAAGTGGGCGCAGGCCTCACTGAAGCTTTCTTT
>TRBD2|TRBJ2-1|-|TRBV30
CAWSALREGCVF
TGTGCCTGGAGTGCTCTTCGGGAGGGTTGCGTCTTC
>-|TRBJ1-2|-|TRBV5-1
CASSFEAANYGYTF
TGCGCCAGCAGCTTCGAGGCAGCTAACTATGGCTACACCTTC
>TRBD1|TRBJ1-4|few|TRBV2
CASSLKGAGGEKLFF
TGTGCCAGCAGTTTAAAGGGGGCTGGAGGGGAAAAACTGTTTTTT